This TCR beta chain was retrieved from a study of blood T cell repertoires in COVID-19. Study at large: Whether acute or convalescent, the COVID-19 samples came from the United States, Italy and Spain. T cells, B-cell-depleted T cells, or PBMCs provided the cDNA or gDNA that served as material.

Germline-derived CDR1 and CDR2 are SGHTA and FQGNSA. CDR3 size: 15 residues. V lost 5 bases, J lost 4 bases, and 8 bases stayed unmatched. In the original analysis: Quantification of nucleated cells was approximated via reference gene primer amplification. The assay was immunoSEQ multiplex PCR, and TCRdb's table has in-frame clones only and misses some. V and J calls and clone size are given by that table; D and trimming were obtained from the DNA. The sample comprises about 360,000 clones, approximately 86% of which are singletons, and approximately 2.9% rests with the top ten. This TCR derives from a human donor in a cohort sampled during active COVID-19. Sequenced material: peripheral blood. This chain links TRBV7-2 with TRBJ2-7; 10 nucleotides agree with TRBD1. The CDR3 DNA follows: TGTGCCAGCAGCCCCTCGACAGGGGGCATATACGAGCAGTACTTC. Translating gives CASSPSTGGIYEQYF.